The 20 T cell receptor beta chains given below trace back to one sample, sequenced in a study of T cell responses to AZD1222 COVID-19 vaccine. Method: immunoSEQ multiplex PCR; TCRdb's copy keeps in-frame clones and lacks some. The profile shows 110,000 to 150,000 clones, just over 90% of them singletons. Sequenced here: peripheral blood, sampled on day 0 of AZD1222 vaccination. The receptor source for this set is an adult in good health.

The chain joins TRBV11-2 to TRBJ2-1; D perhaps matches TRBD2 (6 bases). Trimming stripped 5 bases from V and 6 bases from J, with 11 bases between. Per the germline V gene, CDR1 is SGHAT and CDR2 is FQNNGV. CDR3 length: 13 residues. For the CDR3, the DNA is TGTGCCAGCAGCCCAAGGAGGGGCAATGAGCAGTTCTTC. It codes for CASSPRRGNEQFF.

CDR3 in amino acids: CASSQRGEGSGNTIYF. The CDR3 DNA reads TGTGCCAGCAGCCAGAGGGGAGAAGGATCTGGAAACACCATATATTTT. The chain couples TRBV3-1 (or the pseudogene TRBV3-2) to TRBJ1-3; D is perhaps TRBD1 (5 bases). The germline gives CDR1 LGHDT, CDR2 YNNKEL (reference sequence). The CDR3 is 16 residues long. Trimming pared 3 bases from V and 1 base from J, leaving 13 bases between.

This clone was detected only once. The chain uses TRBV4-1 and TRBJ1-5; a possible D gene is TRBD1 (5 bases). CDR3 length: 17 residues. The germline V and J ends were trimmed by 5 bases and 0 bases, with 17 bases remaining between them. Germline-derived CDR1 and CDR2 are MGHRA and YSYEKL. CDR3 sequence reads: CASSVSGNSFSNQPQHF. CDR3 bases: TGCGCCAGCAGCGTCTCAGGGAATTCCTTTAGCAATCAGCCCCAGCATTTT.

The chain employs TRBV25-1 and TRBJ2-7; D perhaps matches TRBD1 (6 bases). Per the germline V gene, CDR1 is MGHDK and CDR2 is SYGVNS. The CDR3 sequence is 15 residues long. V lost 1 base and J lost 2, with 12 bases in between. CDR3 DNA sequence: TGTGCCAGCAGTGAATGGGGGCAGGAGGCCTACGAGCAGTACTTC. Amino acids: CASSEWGQEAYEQYF.

The table lists this clone with a few counts. The chain has TRBV5-1 and TRBJ2-1; D may be TRBD1 or TRBD2 (5 bases each). The CDR3 consists of 12 residues. Germline V gene data show CDR1 as SGHRS and CDR2 as YFSETQ. Trimming shortened V by 6 bases and J by 7 bases, and 11 bases separated the two germline ends. In DNA form, the CDR3 reads TGCGCCAGCACTGTTTGGGGGAATGAGCAGTTCTTC. Protein product: CASTVWGNEQFF.

CDR3 sequence: CASSLEPSGGASTDTQYF. The CDR3 bases are TGCGCCAGCAGCTTGGAGCCTAGCGGGGGGGCTAGCACAGATACGCAGTATTTT. The chain couples TRBV5-1 to TRBJ2-3; 12 bases align to TRBD2. The V gene's germline CDR1 is SGHRS and CDR2 YFSETQ. The CDR3 covers 18 residues. J was trimmed by 0 bases and V by 0 bases; bases with no gene match: 5.

The gene calls are TRBV30 and TRBJ1-2; D perhaps matches TRBD1 (6 bases). Trimming shortened V by 3 bases and J by 2 bases, and 13 bases separated the two germline ends. The length of the CDR3 is 14 residues. The germline V gene has CDR1 GTSNPN and CDR2 SVGIG (reference sequence). The CDR3 loop reads CAWRPVTGNYGYTF. The CDR3 coding sequence is TGTGCCTGGAGGCCCGTTACAGGGAACTATGGCTACACCTTC.

The V gene is TRBV19, the J gene TRBJ2-3, with D unresolved. CDR3 size: 11 residues. Trimming pared 4 bases from V and 5 bases from J, leaving 4 bases between. Germline CDR1 reads LNHDA; CDR2 reads SQIVND (reference sequence). CDR3 residues: CASSKRDTQYF. CDR3 bases: TGTGCCAGTAGTAAGAGAGATACGCAGTATTTT.

V gene TRBV9 combines with J gene TRBJ1-1; no definite D call. Trimming cost V 0 bases and J 3 bases, with 18 bases left between them. The CDR3 contains 17 residues. The germline V gene encodes CDR1 SGDLS and CDR2 YYNGEE. This chain's CDR3 is CASSVASEGMVDTEAFF. CDR3 nucleotide sequence: TGTGCCAGCAGCGTAGCCTCCGAGGGAATGGTCGACACTGAAGCTTTCTTT.

The V and J genes are TRBV3-1 (or the pseudogene TRBV3-2) and TRBJ1-3; D ambiguous. Germline loops: CDR1 LGHDT, CDR2 YNNKEL (reference sequence). The CDR3 has 12 residues. V was pared by 1 base and J by 7 bases, with 5 bases between. In DNA, the CDR3 is TGTGCCAGCAGCCAAGTCGACAACACCATATATTTT. It yields the protein CASSQVDNTIYF.

The V gene is TRBV11-2, the J gene TRBJ1-3; D remains unclear. The CDR3 length is 16 residues. Trimming shortened V by 3 bases and J by 0 bases, and 12 bases separated the two germline ends. Germline V CDR1 and CDR2: SGHAT, FQNNGV. CDR3 region: CASSLAAGPSGNTIYF. CDR3 DNA sequence: TGTGCCAGCAGCTTGGCTGCGGGTCCCTCTGGAAACACCATATATTTT. Based on the CDR3 plus reference TRBV11-2 and TRBJ1-3, the full variable domain is EAGVAQSPRYKIIEKRQSVAFWCNPISGHATLYWYQQILGQGPKLLIQFQNNGVVDDSQLPKDRFSAERLKGVDSTLKIQPAKLEDSAVYLCASSLAAGPSGNTIYFGEGSWLTVV.

The rearrangement links TRBV5-6 to TRBJ1-1; D is ambiguous. Germline CDR1 reads SGHDT; CDR2 reads YYEEEE. This CDR3 is 12 amino acids long. The V gene lost 1 base and the J gene lost 9 bases, with 10 bases spanning the gap. Here the CDR3 DNA reads TGTGCCAGCAGCTTGTTGCAGACAAAAGCTTTCTTT. It encodes CASSLLQTKAFF.

The gene calls are TRBV4-1 and TRBJ2-3; 11 positions agree with TRBD2. Unmatched junction bases numbered 1, after V lost 6 bases and J lost 5 bases. Germline lookup yields CDR1 MGHRA and CDR2 YSYEKL. This CDR3 has 13 amino acids. The CDR3 region has the DNA TGCGCCAGCAGTCTAGCGGGGGGAGATACGCAGTATTTT. Amino acids: CASSLAGGDTQYF.

This clone was counted a single time. V is TRBV5-6 and J is TRBJ1-2; the D gene is possibly TRBD1 (6 bases). Trimming left V 6 bases short and J 2 bases short, with 26 bases between. The CDR3 contains 18 residues. From germline, CDR1 is SGHDT and CDR2 YYEEEE. CDR3 coding DNA: TGTGCCAGCATCCCCCAAACAGGCGTTGGCAGGGGAAACTATGGCTACACCTTC. Amino acid sequence: CASIPQTGVGRGNYGYTF.

V gene TRBV9 combines with J gene TRBJ2-2; D is perhaps TRBD1 or TRBD2 (5 bases each). Germline loops: CDR1 SGDLS, CDR2 YYNGEE. The CDR3 is 16 residues long. Trimming pared 5 bases from V and 5 bases from J, leaving 19 bases between. The CDR3 nucleotides read TGTGCCAGCAGGTCACCGTGGGGGTCAGGGACCGGGGAGCTGTTTTTT. This gives the protein CASRSPWGSGTGELFF.

The sample holds a few counts of this clone. CDR3 nucleotide sequence: TGTGCCTCTAGTGCCGCTGAGATCCAAGAGACCCAGTACTTC. This translates into CASSAAEIQETQYF. The chain combines TRBV10-3 with TRBJ2-5; D remains ambiguous. This CDR3 spans 14 amino acids. V was cut by 11 bases and J by 1 base, with 17 bases left in between. The germline gives CDR1 ENHRY, CDR2 SYGVKD.

CDR3 in DNA: TGTGCCAGTAGTCCAAAGACAGGACTCTACGAGCAGTACTTC. Translating it yields CASSPKTGLYEQYF. This chain links TRBV19 with TRBJ2-7, with TRBD1 as a possible D gene (6 bases). Trimming took 5 bases from V and 3 from J, leaving 14 bases between them. Germline V CDR1 and CDR2: LNHDA, SQIVND (reference sequence). The CDR3 covers 14 residues.

The CDR3 here is CSVARAGGYTF. CDR3 DNA sequence: TGCAGCGTTGCCCGCGCGGGGGGCTACACCTTC. The chain couples TRBV29-1 to TRBJ1-2, with no clear D. The CDR3 contains 11 residues. Trimming cost V 4 bases and J 8 bases, with 11 bases left between them. In germline, CDR1 is SQVTM, CDR2 ANQGSEA.

This sequence joins TRBV4-1 and TRBJ2-7, with D perhaps matching TRBD1 or TRBD2 (6 bases each). This CDR3 is 16 amino acids long. V lost 5 bases and J lost 3, with 20 bases in between. From germline, CDR1 is MGHRA and CDR2 YSYEKL. This CDR3 reads CASSSRIVEGGYEQYF. The CDR3 region has the DNA TGCGCCAGCAGCTCCCGTATCGTCGAGGGGGGCTACGAGCAGTACTTC.

The CDR3 loop reads CASVALDRVRSTEAFF. CDR3 DNA: TGTGCCAGTGTAGCCCTGGACAGGGTTCGCAGTACTGAAGCTTTCTTT. The gene calls are TRBV19 and TRBJ1-1; TRBD1 agrees at 8 bases. The V and J ends lost 8 bases and 5 bases, in that order; junction bases with no gene match: 16. In germline, CDR1 is LNHDA, CDR2 SQIVND (reference sequence). The CDR3 sequence is 16 residues long.